This TCR beta chain stems from a study of blood T cell repertoires in COVID-19. On the study more broadly: Acute and convalescent COVID-19 samples came from the United States, Italy and Spain. In each case, the material was cDNA or gDNA derived from T cells, B-cell-depleted T cells, or PBMCs.

The authors' processing: Scientists estimated how many nucleated cells there were by amplifying reference gene primers. TCRdb's copy holds only in-frame clones and misses some; the assay was immunoSEQ multiplex PCR. Clone size and V and J calls were adopted from that table, with D and trimming inferred from the DNA. The repertoire includes 90,000 to 130,000 clones, approximately 82% of them detected once, and more than 3.5% sits in the top ten. The CDR3 covers 15 residues. V was pared by 5 bases and J by 1 base, with 7 bases of the junction left unmatched. Germline lookup yields CDR1 SGHTA and CDR2 FQGNSA.

The chain is built from TRBV7-2 and TRBJ2-7; 8 nucleotides agree with TRBD2. The sequencing sample was made of peripheral blood. The sequence was collected from a woman of 80 years or more with acute or convalescent COVID-19. CDR3 in DNA: TGTGCCAGCAGCCTTGCGACTAGCGTATCCTACGAGCAGTACTTC. Translated: CASSLATSVSYEQYF.